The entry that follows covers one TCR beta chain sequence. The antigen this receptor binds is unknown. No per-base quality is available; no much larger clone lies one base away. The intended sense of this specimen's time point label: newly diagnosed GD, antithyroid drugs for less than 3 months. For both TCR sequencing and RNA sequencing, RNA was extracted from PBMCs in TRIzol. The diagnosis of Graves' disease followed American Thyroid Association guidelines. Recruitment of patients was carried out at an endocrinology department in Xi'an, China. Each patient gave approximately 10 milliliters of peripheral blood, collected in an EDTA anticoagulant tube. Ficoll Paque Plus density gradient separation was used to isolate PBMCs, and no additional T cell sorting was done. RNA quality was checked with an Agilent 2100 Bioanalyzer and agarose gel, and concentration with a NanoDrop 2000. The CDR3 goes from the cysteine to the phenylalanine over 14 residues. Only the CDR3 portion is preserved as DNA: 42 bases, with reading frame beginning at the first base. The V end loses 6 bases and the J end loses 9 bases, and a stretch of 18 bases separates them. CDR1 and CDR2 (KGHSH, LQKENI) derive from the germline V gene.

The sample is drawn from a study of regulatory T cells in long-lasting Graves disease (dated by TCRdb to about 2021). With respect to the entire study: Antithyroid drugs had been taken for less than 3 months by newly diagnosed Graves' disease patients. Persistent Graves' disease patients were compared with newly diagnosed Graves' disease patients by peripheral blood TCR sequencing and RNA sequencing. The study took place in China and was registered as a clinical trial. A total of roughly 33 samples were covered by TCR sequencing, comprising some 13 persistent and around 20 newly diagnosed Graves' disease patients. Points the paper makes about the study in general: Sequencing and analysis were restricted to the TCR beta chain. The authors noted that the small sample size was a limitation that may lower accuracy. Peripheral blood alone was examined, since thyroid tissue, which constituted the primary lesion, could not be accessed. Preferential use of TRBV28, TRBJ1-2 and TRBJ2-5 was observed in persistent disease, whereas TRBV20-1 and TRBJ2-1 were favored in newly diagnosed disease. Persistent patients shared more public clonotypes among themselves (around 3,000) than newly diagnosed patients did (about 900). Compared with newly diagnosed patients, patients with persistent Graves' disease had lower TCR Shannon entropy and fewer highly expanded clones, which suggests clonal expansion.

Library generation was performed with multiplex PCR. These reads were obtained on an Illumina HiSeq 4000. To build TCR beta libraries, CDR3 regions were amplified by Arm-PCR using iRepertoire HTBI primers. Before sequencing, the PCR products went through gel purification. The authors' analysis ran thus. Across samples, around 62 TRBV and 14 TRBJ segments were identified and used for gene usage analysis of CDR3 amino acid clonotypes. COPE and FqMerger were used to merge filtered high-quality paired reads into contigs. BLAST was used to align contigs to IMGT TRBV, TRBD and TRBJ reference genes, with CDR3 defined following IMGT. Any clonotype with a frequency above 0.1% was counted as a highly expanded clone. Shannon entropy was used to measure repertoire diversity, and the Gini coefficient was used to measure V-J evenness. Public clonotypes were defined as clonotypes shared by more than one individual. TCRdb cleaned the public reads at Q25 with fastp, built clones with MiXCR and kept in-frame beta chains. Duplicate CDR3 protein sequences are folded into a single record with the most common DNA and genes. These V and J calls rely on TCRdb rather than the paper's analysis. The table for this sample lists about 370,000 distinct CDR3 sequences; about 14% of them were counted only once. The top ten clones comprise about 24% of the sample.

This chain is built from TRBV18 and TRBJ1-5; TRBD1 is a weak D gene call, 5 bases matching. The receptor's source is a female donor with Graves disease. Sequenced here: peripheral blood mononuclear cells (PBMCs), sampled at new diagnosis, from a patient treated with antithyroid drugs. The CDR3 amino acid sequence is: CASSNRQNLRPQHF. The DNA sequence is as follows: TGTGCCAGCTCCAATCGACAGAATTTGAGGCCCCAGCATTTT.